Sequencing of this T cell receptor (beta chain) was carried out in a study of blood T cell repertoires in COVID-19. Study context: Acute and convalescent COVID-19 specimens originated in the United States, Italy and Spain.

Source study methods: Counts of nucleated cells, estimated from reference gene primer amplification, were obtained. Only in-frame clones appear in the TCRdb table, and some are missing; sequencing was by immunoSEQ multiplex PCR. V and J calls and clone size are those listed in that table; D and trimming were worked out from the DNA. The table includes under 150,000 clones, more than 70% detected once. This CDR3 has 17 residues. Trimming removed 1 base from V and 4 bases from J, with 17 bases in between. Looked up from germline, CDR1 is ENHRY and CDR2 is SYGVKD. Source material: peripheral blood. This clonotype was obtained from a man aged 65 to 85 with acute or convalescent COVID-19. V and J are TRBV10-3 and TRBJ2-1; possibly TRBD2 for D (5 bases). The CDR3 loop reads CAISEFRGPKQYNEQFF. CDR3 DNA sequence: TGTGCCATCAGTGAGTTTCGAGGGCCAAAACAATACAATGAGCAGTTCTTC.